Shown below are 3 T cell receptor beta chains from a single sample sequenced in a study of cytomegalovirus exposure and HLA in healthy donors. The PCR contained 60 Vbeta and 13 Jbeta primers. Sequenced by immunoSEQ multiplex PCR; TCRdb stores in-frame clones only, minus some. The sample shows roughly 130,000 clones, 74% of them seen only once. Input material: PBMCs. The origin of the receptors is a woman in her fifties or sixties in good health and CMV-seropositive.

The chain combines TRBV29-1 with TRBJ2-5; 12 positions agree with TRBD2. The V and J ends lost 7 bases and 4 bases, in that order; junction bases with no gene match: 19. The CDR3 is 18 amino acids. Per the germline V gene, CDR1 is SQVTM and CDR2 is ANQGSEA. The chain's CDR3 is CSATPASGGARVGETQYF. CDR3 nucleotides: TGCAGCGCAACGCCGGCTAGCGGGGGGGCCCGGGTCGGAGAGACCCAGTACTTC.

This clone was seen a few times. V gene TRBV18 combines with J gene TRBJ2-1, with 10 nucleotides matching TRBD2. Unmatched junction bases numbered 7, after V lost 2 bases and J lost 6 bases. The germline V gene encodes CDR1 KGHSH and CDR2 LQKENI. There are 16 residues in the CDR3. This CDR3 reads CASSPTIQRGGNEQFF. The CDR3 DNA sequence: TGTGCCAGCTCACCAACGATACAGCGGGGGGGCAATGAGCAGTTCTTC.

The V and J genes are TRBV10-3 and TRBJ2-5; D is ambiguous. The end of the DNA fits TRBJ2-7 better, so the J call may be wrong. CDR1 and CDR2 (germline): ENHRY, SYGVKD. The CDR3 extends over 11 amino acids. CDR3 coding DNA: TGTGCCACCAGATCGTGGTACGAGCAGTACTTC. Encoded protein: CATRSWYEQYF.